The 8 T cell receptor beta chains below come from one sample, sequenced in a study of PD-L1 blockade in urothelial cancer. Using immunoSEQ multiplex PCR, the repertoire was profiled, and TCRdb retains in-frame clones only, with some absent. The sample shows about 56,000 clones, 85% of them seen only once. Sample time point: pretreatment peripheral blood. The source was PBMCs, collected around atezolizumab (anti-PD-L1) treatment. Receptor source: a man aged 65 to 85 with urothelial cancer.

This rearrangement joins TRBV7-6 to TRBJ2-1; no reliable D call. CDR3 length: 14 residues. From germline, CDR1 is SGHVS and CDR2 FNYEAQ. The V and J ends lost 5 bases and 3 bases respectively, with 11 bases between them. The CDR3 spells CASSPGQYYNEQFF. The CDR3 DNA is TGTGCCAGCAGCCCTGGGCAGTACTACAATGAGCAGTTCTTC.

For the CDR3, the DNA is TGTGCCAGCAGCTTAGATGGAAGTAGCGTGGGATACACGTATTTT. Its protein product is CASSLDGSSVGYTYF. The chain combines TRBV11-2 with TRBJ2-3; tentative D call: TRBD2 (5 bases). Germline V CDR1 and CDR2: SGHAT, FQNNGV. Trimming cost V 0 bases and J 14 bases, with 21 bases left between them. There are 15 residues in the CDR3.

V usage is TRBV6-5 and J usage is TRBJ2-7; 14 nucleotides align to TRBD2. The ends lost 6 bases at V and 3 bases at J; junction bases unmatched: 4. The CDR3 has 15 amino acids. Looked up from germline, CDR1 is MNHEY and CDR2 is SVGAGI. The CDR3 DNA reads TGTGCCAGCAGGGTGACTAGCGGGAGGGTCTACGAGCAGTACTTC. Protein: CASRVTSGRVYEQYF.

The J gene is TRBJ2-6, the V gene TRBV7-9; D is perhaps TRBD2 (5 bases). CDR1 and CDR2 from the germline V gene are SEHNR and FQNEAQ (reference sequence). This CDR3 has 16 residues. The germline V and J ends were trimmed by 4 bases and 1 base, with 11 bases remaining between them. The CDR3 DNA follows: TGTGCCAGCAGCTCCCGGGAAAGGTCTGGGGCCAACGTCCTGACTTTC. Residues: CASSSRERSGANVLTF.

The rearrangement joins TRBV7-8 to TRBJ1-4; D may be TRBD1 (6 bases). V lost 5 bases and J lost 0, with 19 bases in between. CDR1 is SGHVS, CDR2 FQNEAQ, per germline. CDR3 length: 18 amino acids. CDR3 DNA sequence: TGTGCCAGCAGCGCCAGGAGGGGGGGCCAGGCAACTAATGAAAAACTGTTTTTT. Translating gives CASSARRGGQATNEKLFF.

V and J are TRBV19 and TRBJ2-7, with TRBD2 identical over 11 bases. The V gene end was trimmed by 6 bases and the J gene end by 1 base; junction bases not matched to a gene: 5. Germline V lookup: CDR1 LNHDA, CDR2 SQIVND (reference sequence). The CDR3 totals 15 residues. The DNA of the CDR3 is TGTGCCAGTAGCAGTACTAGCGGGAGTTCCTACGAGCAGTACTTC. Residues: CASSSTSGSSYEQYF.

This rearrangement joins TRBV27 to TRBJ2-7; 7 bases are a match to TRBD1. Looked up from germline, CDR1 is MNHEY and CDR2 is SMNVEV (reference sequence). The CDR3 loop spans 15 amino acids. J was trimmed by 2 bases and V by 3 bases; bases with no gene match: 7. This CDR3 reads CASSLGQGVAYEQYF. CDR3 bases: TGTGCCAGCAGTTTGGGCCAGGGGGTAGCCTACGAGCAGTACTTC.

The chain recombines TRBV6-5 with TRBJ2-7, with 7 positions matching TRBD1. The J segment lost 0 bases and the V segment lost 4 bases, leaving 3 bases of the junction unmatched. The CDR3 is 14 amino acids. Germline V lookup: CDR1 MNHEY, CDR2 SVGAGI. CDR3 coding DNA: TGTGCCAGCAGTTTGGGACAGCTCTCCTACGAGCAGTACTTC. Translating it yields CASSLGQLSYEQYF.